These 9 T cell receptor beta chains were sequenced from one sample in a study of shared clonotypes between healthy human individuals. Clones were sequenced by immunoSEQ multiplex PCR, and TCRdb holds only the in-frame ones, with some missing. The data show roughly 2.5 million clones, around 90% seen once. The sequenced material came from naive CD4+ T cells sorted from blood. The subset was: CD45RA+ positively selected. These TCRs come from a man younger than 30 in good health.

V is TRBV7-2 and J is TRBJ2-1; unclear D gene. V lost 1 base, J lost 0 bases, and 10 bases lay in between. The germline CDR1 and CDR2 sequences are SGHTA and FQGNSA. The CDR3 covers 16 residues. The CDR3 DNA follows: TGTGCCAGCAGCTTAGTGGCGGTCAGCTCCTACAATGAGCAGTTCTTC. Residues: CASSLVAVSSYNEQFF.

V and J are TRBV29-1 and TRBJ2-3; D gene ambiguous. Per the germline V gene, CDR1 is SQVTM and CDR2 is ANQGSEA. The V gene lost 4 bases and the J gene lost 6 bases, with 8 bases spanning the gap. The length of the CDR3 is 11 residues. CDR3 coding DNA: TGCAGCGTTGTCGAGTCGGATACGCAGTATTTT. As protein: CSVVESDTQYF.

The rearrangement joins TRBV19 to TRBJ2-7; 7 bases fit TRBD2. Unmatched junction bases numbered 8, after V lost 7 bases and J lost 2 bases. From germline, CDR1 is LNHDA and CDR2 SQIVND (reference sequence). CDR3 size: 14 residues. The CDR3 region has the DNA TGTGCCAGTACCCCGGGACTACCAACCTACGAGCAGTACTTC. Translated, it gives CASTPGLPTYEQYF.

V gene TRBV5-1 combines with J gene TRBJ1-6; TRBD1 is a possible D gene (5 bases). The CDR3 has 16 amino acids. Germline V gene sequence: CDR1 SGHRS, CDR2 YFSETQ. V lost 1 base and J 7 bases, leaving 15 bases between the germline ends. Here the CDR3 reads CASSLTTGGRNSPLHF. In DNA form, the CDR3 reads TGCGCCAGCAGCTTGACGACCGGGGGGAGGAATTCACCCCTCCACTTT. Filled out from reference TRBV5-1 and TRBJ1-6, the complete variable domain reads KAGVTQTPRYLIKTRGQQVTLSCSPISGHRSVSWYQQTPGQGLQFLFEYFSETQRNKGNFPGRFSGRQFSNSRSEMNVSTLELGDSALYLCASSLTTGGRNSPLHFGNGTRLTVT.

The table lists this clone with a count of one. The V gene is TRBV29-1, the J gene TRBJ2-4, with TRBD1 matching 8 bases. V gave up 2 bases and J gave up 2 bases; unmatched junction bases: 5. In germline, CDR1 is SQVTM, CDR2 ANQGSEA. CDR3 length: 15 amino acids. CDR3 DNA: TGCAGCGTTGAATCAGGGGGCTACTCCAAAAACATTCAGTACTTC. It yields the protein CSVESGGYSKNIQYF.

This clone was seen once. This sequence joins TRBV6-1 and TRBJ1-5; D not certain. V lost 5 bases and J lost 6, with 5 bases in between. Germline assignment: CDR1 MNHNS and CDR2 SASEGT. The CDR3 consists of 11 residues. This CDR3 reads CASSSRQPQHF. The CDR3 DNA follows: TGTGCCAGCAGTTCGCGTCAGCCCCAGCATTTT.

The genes are TRBV7-2 and TRBJ2-3, with 15 positions matching TRBD2. The CDR3 is made up of 18 amino acids. Germline V gene lookup returns CDR1 SGHTA and CDR2 FQGNSA. J was trimmed by 7 bases and V by 2 bases; bases with no gene match: 10. Here the CDR3 reads CASSLKPGLAGGRYTQYF. The CDR3 DNA reads TGTGCCAGCAGCTTAAAGCCCGGACTAGCGGGGGGGCGGTATACGCAGTATTTT.

J is TRBJ2-5 and V is TRBV29-1; 10 positions match TRBD1. The V and J ends lost 8 bases and 4 bases, in that order; junction bases with no gene match: 4. CDR1 and CDR2 from the germline V gene are SQVTM and ANQGSEA. The CDR3 covers 12 residues. Here the CDR3 reads CSSRTGGETQYF. The CDR3 DNA follows: TGCAGCTCTCGGACAGGGGGAGAGACCCAGTACTTC.

CDR3 DNA: TGTGCCAGCAGTGGCTTCGGGGGCCAGGGCACTGAAGCTTTCTTT. This translates into CASSGFGGQGTEAFF. V gene TRBV2 combines with J gene TRBJ1-1; possible D gene TRBD1, 6 bases. Germline CDR1 and CDR2: SNHLY and FYNNEI. V lost 4 bases to trimming and J lost 4 bases, with 16 bases between them. This CDR3 spans 15 amino acids.